Listed here are 11 T cell receptor beta chains from one sample, sequenced in a study of T cells in localized non-small cell lung cancer. Data came from immunoSEQ multiplex PCR; TCRdb stores just in-frame clones and leaves some out. The sample records around 67,000 clones, roughly 90% being singletons. The input for sequencing was peripheral blood, taken before any cancer treatment. Source of these receptors: a woman aged 35-70 years with stage I lung adenocarcinoma.

This chain uses TRBV6-5 with TRBJ1-1, with a tentative D call TRBD1 (6 bases). CDR1 MNHEY and CDR2 SVGAGI come from the germline V gene. The CDR3 is 15 residues long. Trimming pared 6 bases from V and 6 bases from J, leaving 20 bases between. CDR3 sequence: CASSPLGGGNAEAFF. CDR3 DNA sequence: TGTGCCAGCAGCCCCTTGGGTGGGGGCAACGCTGAAGCTTTCTTT.

The chain employs TRBV5-1 and TRBJ1-5; D remains ambiguous. This CDR3 has 13 amino acids. Between the trimmed V and J ends, which lost 4 bases and 5 bases, there was a span of 10 bases. Germline V lookup: CDR1 SGHRS, CDR2 YFSETQ. CDR3 DNA: TGCGCCAGCAGCCCCGAGCCTGATCAGCCCCAGCATTTT. Its protein is CASSPEPDQPQHF. Using reference TRBV5-1 and TRBJ1-5 for the parts outside the CDR3, the full variable domain is KAGVTQTPRYLIKTRGQQVTLSCSPISGHRSVSWYQQTPGQGLQFLFEYFSETQRNKGNFPGRFSGRQFSNSRSEMNVSTLELGDSALYLCASSPEPDQPQHFGDGTRLSIL.

The chain links TRBV4-3 to TRBJ1-5; D is unclear. The germline V gene encodes CDR1 LGHNA and CDR2 YSLEER. CDR3 length: 13 amino acids. The V end lost 0 bases, the J end lost 6 bases, and 6 bases lay between the germline ends. This CDR3 reads CASSQDPGQPQHF. CDR3 nucleotide sequence: TGCGCCAGCAGCCAAGATCCAGGTCAGCCCCAGCATTTT.

The rearrangement joins TRBV29-1 to TRBJ2-3; 10 bases map to TRBD1. Per the germline V gene, CDR1 is SQVTM and CDR2 is ANQGSEA. The CDR3 covers 13 residues. V dropped 8 bases and J dropped 5; count of bases not matched to a gene: 7. This chain's CDR3 is CSTRQGAGDTQYF. In DNA form, the CDR3 reads TGCAGCACCAGACAGGGGGCAGGAGATACGCAGTATTTT.

The CDR3, as DNA: TGTGCCAGCAGTCCCCCCAGGGGGAGGTCCACTGAAGCTTTCTTT. This sequence encodes CASSPPRGRSTEAFF. The J gene is TRBJ1-1, the V gene TRBV6-6; 7 nucleotides agree with TRBD1. The CDR3 is 15 amino acids. The V segment lost 5 bases and the J segment 4 bases; nucleotides outside the gene matches: 10. The germline CDR1 and CDR2 sequences are MNHNY and SVGAGI (reference sequence).

The chain has TRBV6-4 and TRBJ2-3; no definite D call. This CDR3 spans 13 amino acids. Germline V lookup: CDR1 MRHNA, CDR2 SNTAGT. V lost 5 bases to trimming and J lost 2 bases, with 8 bases between them. The CDR3 spells CASSPYLTDTQYF. As DNA, the CDR3 is TGTGCCAGCAGTCCTTACCTCACAGATACGCAGTATTTT.

The rearrangement joins TRBV5-6 to TRBJ1-2, with 8 positions matching TRBD1. Germline V gives CDR1 SGHDT, CDR2 YYEEEE. This CDR3 spans 13 amino acids. The junction had 5 bases not matched to a gene; V was cut back by 5 bases and J by 5 bases. The CDR3 region is CASRGWTGYGYTF. CDR3 coding DNA: TGTGCCAGCAGGGGATGGACAGGGTATGGCTACACCTTC.

The chain recombines TRBV5-1 with TRBJ2-3; D gene unclear. The CDR3 is made up of 16 amino acids. CDR1 is SGHRS and CDR2 is YFSETQ in the germline V gene. The V end was cut by 4 bases, the J end by 2 bases, with 17 bases between. The CDR3 reads CASSPTTGGYTDTQYF. In DNA, the CDR3 is TGCGCCAGCAGCCCTACGACTGGCGGATACACAGATACGCAGTATTTT.

This rearrangement joins TRBV27 to TRBJ2-1; TRBD2 matches 14 bases. Germline CDR1 and CDR2: MNHEY and SMNVEV (reference sequence). The CDR3 runs 19 residues. Trimming cost V 4 bases and J 0 bases; bases outside gene matches: 8. CDR3 sequence reads: CASSSRLAGGPFSYNEQFF. For the CDR3, the DNA is TGTGCCAGCAGTTCCCGACTAGCGGGAGGGCCCTTCTCCTACAATGAGCAGTTCTTC.

The CDR3: CASSLFSYNVGNQPQHF. CDR3 DNA: TGTGCCAGCAGCTTGTTTTCGTACAACGTAGGCAATCAGCCCCAGCATTTT. The gene calls are TRBV5-6 and TRBJ1-5; D not certain. The V end was cut by 1 base, the J end by 2 bases, with 16 bases between. The CDR3 has 17 residues. CDR1 is SGHDT, CDR2 YYEEEE, per germline. Supplemented by reference TRBV5-6 and TRBJ1-5, the full variable domain reads DAGVTQSPTHLIKTRGQQVTLRCSPKSGHDTVSWYQQALGQGPQFIFQYYEEEERQRGNFPDRFSGHQFPNYSSELNVNALLLGDSALYLCASSLFSYNVGNQPQHFGDGTRLSIL.

In nucleotides, the CDR3 is TGTGCCTGGAGTACCCATGGCTACACCTTC. Translating gives CAWSTHGYTF. The V gene is TRBV30, the J gene TRBJ1-2; D unresolved. The CDR3 has 10 amino acids. The germline V gene has CDR1 GTSNPN and CDR2 SVGIG (reference sequence). V lost 2 bases and J 6 bases, leaving 4 bases between the germline ends.